This T cell receptor beta chain was sequenced in a study of cytomegalovirus exposure and HLA in healthy donors. Findings and caveats of the study: Trimming of TCR beta V- and J-genes showed a link, identified in a later analysis, to a missense DCLRE1C variant. Sequencing likely caused a cluster of highly shared sequence variants. It was reportedly the case that the classifier diagnosed cytomegalovirus status with high specificity and sensitivity. In a later analysis, the majority of CMV-associated beta chains seemingly showed HLA restriction.

As to this clone: Its antigen is unknown.

13 Jbeta primers and 60 Vbeta primers were used for the PCR. TCRdb's copy holds only in-frame clones and misses some; the assay was immunoSEQ multiplex PCR. The top ten hold 1.6% of the sample, which has some 190,000 clones, approximately 79% seen once. Germline V gene data show CDR1 as SGHTA and CDR2 as FQGTGA. The CDR3 runs to 13 residues. The V end lost 2 bases, the J end lost 8 bases, and 12 bases lay between the germline ends. The sequencing input was PBMCs. The clonotype comes from a woman aged 18-29 years in good health and CMV-seronegative. The chain joins TRBV7-3 to TRBJ1-2; perhaps TRBD1 as D (6 bases). This chain's CDR3 is CASSLFSGAGYTF. The DNA of the CDR3 is TGTGCCAGCAGCTTATTTTCAGGGGCCGGCTACACCTTC.